A single sample is the source of the 2 T cell receptor beta chains below, sequenced in a study of blood T cell repertoires in COVID-19. The assay was immunoSEQ multiplex PCR, and TCRdb's table has in-frame clones only and misses some. This table holds 330,000 or so clones, around nine tenths found once. The sample consisted of PBMCs or T cells enriched from blood (not recorded which). These TCRs come from a woman aged 25 to 39 who had been exposed to COVID-19.

The chain couples TRBV11-3 to TRBJ2-3; 12 bases match TRBD1. The V segment lost 3 bases and the J segment 6 bases; nucleotides outside the gene matches: 10. The CDR3 has 17 amino acids. Germline values: CDR1 SGHNT, CDR2 YENEEA. The CDR3 DNA follows: TGTGCCAGCAGCTTGAGATCCGGGACAGGGGGCGCGGATACGCAGTATTTT. Protein: CASSLRSGTGGADTQYF.

The CDR3 loop reads CASSHGLAGGPNEQFF. The CDR3 DNA sequence: TGTGCCAGCAGCCACGGACTAGCGGGAGGGCCGAATGAGCAGTTCTTC. The chain employs TRBV11-3 and TRBJ2-1, with 15 bases that match TRBD2. J lost 7 bases, V lost 5 bases, and 6 bases had no gene match. This CDR3 has 16 amino acids. The V gene's germline CDR1 is SGHNT and CDR2 YENEEA.